What follows are 32 T cell receptor beta chains derived from one specimen sequenced in a study of blood T cell repertoires in COVID-19. TCRdb keeps only in-frame clones here, not all; method: immunoSEQ multiplex PCR. Of more than 110,000 clones listed, 60% to 80% are singletons. The sample consisted of PBMCs or T cells enriched from blood (not recorded which). The receptors originated from a woman between 45 and 60 years old who had recovered from COVID-19.

This sequence joins TRBV2 and TRBJ2-2; 8 nucleotides line up with TRBD2. CDR1 and CDR2 (germline): SNHLY, FYNNEI. J gave up 0 bases and V 4 bases, and 1 base lay outside the gene matches. The CDR3 is 15 amino acids. The CDR3 nucleotides read TGTGCCAGCAGTGGACTAGCGACGAACACCGGGGAGCTGTTTTTT. It yields the protein CASSGLATNTGELFF.

The chain joins TRBV6-6 to TRBJ2-1, with 9 nucleotides matching TRBD2. The CDR3 extends over 17 amino acids. CDR1 and CDR2 (germline): MNHNY, SVGAGI (reference sequence). V shed 5 bases, J shed 4 bases, and the junction held 12 bases outside the gene matches. CDR3 in DNA: TGTGCCAGCAGTCAGCCCTCCGATGGACTAGCGTACAATGAGCAGTTCTTC. Residues: CASSQPSDGLAYNEQFF.

This clone was counted a few times. The chain employs TRBV30 and TRBJ1-2; D is perhaps TRBD1 (6 bases). CDR1 is GTSNPN and CDR2 is SVGIG in the germline V gene (reference sequence). Deletions cut 4 bases from V and 6 bases from J, with 27 bases between. CDR3 length equals 17 residues. This CDR3 is CAWILKSGQGIRDGYTF. For the CDR3, the DNA is TGTGCCTGGATCCTCAAATCCGGGCAGGGGATTAGAGATGGCTACACCTTC.

This clone was counted once. This rearrangement joins TRBV9 to TRBJ2-5; TRBD2 aligns across 8 bases. Looked up from germline, CDR1 is SGDLS and CDR2 is YYNGEE. This CDR3 contains 15 residues. V trimming: 3 bases; J trimming: 4 bases; junction bases outside the gene matches: 8. The CDR3 sequence: CASSAGSGTGETQYF. As DNA, the CDR3 is TGTGCCAGCAGCGCCGGTAGCGGGACGGGAGAGACCCAGTACTTC.

This clone is a singleton in its sample. The rearrangement uses TRBV19 and TRBJ2-2, with TRBD2 as a possible D gene (6 bases). V was shortened by 6 bases and J by 3 bases, with 14 bases between the two germline ends. The CDR3 has 15 amino acids. The germline V gene has CDR1 LNHDA and CDR2 SQIVND (reference sequence). CDR3 DNA sequence: TGTGCCAGTAGCCGAGGTAGCGGTTACACCGGGGAGCTGTTTTTT. Its translation is CASSRGSGYTGELFF.

The chain uses TRBV2 and TRBJ2-1; 7 bases fit TRBD2. Germline assignment: CDR1 SNHLY and CDR2 FYNNEI. Trimming removed 5 bases from V and 2 bases from J; junction bases left unmatched: 9. The CDR3 is made up of 16 amino acids. The CDR3 protein is CASSHHGRRTYNEQFF. The CDR3 DNA is TGTGCCAGCAGTCACCACGGGAGGCGGACCTACAATGAGCAGTTCTTC. Together with reference TRBV2 and TRBJ2-1, the CDR3 gives the full variable domain: EPEVTQTPSHQVTQMGQEVILRCVPISNHLYFYWYRQILGQKVEFLVSFYNNEISEKSEIFDDQFSVERPDGSNFTLKIRSTKLEDSAMYFCASSHHGRRTYNEQFFGPGTRLTVL.

The chain is built from TRBV4-1 and TRBJ1-3; tentatively, D is TRBD1 (6 bases). V lost 1 base to trimming and J lost 4 bases, with 11 bases between them. The CDR3 spans 15 residues. The V gene's germline CDR1 is MGHRA and CDR2 YSYEKL. Here the CDR3 DNA reads TGCGCCAGCAGCCAAGCAGGGGCTGGGGGAAACACCATATATTTT. Protein product: CASSQAGAGGNTIYF.

In this sample, this clone turned up once. V and J are TRBV29-1 and TRBJ1-2; D is possibly TRBD1 (5 bases). In germline, CDR1 is SQVTM, CDR2 ANQGSEA. V lost 4 bases, J lost 2 bases, and 8 bases lay in between. This CDR3 contains 12 residues. The CDR3 loop reads CSVVGANYGYTF. The CDR3 region has the DNA TGCAGCGTTGTAGGGGCCAACTATGGCTACACCTTC.

This clone was found once. The chain carries TRBV19 and TRBJ2-2; 7 bases map to TRBD2. V lost 2 bases and J lost 2; bases outside the gene matches: 2. This CDR3 is 15 amino acids long. CDR1 LNHDA and CDR2 SQIVND come from the germline V gene (reference sequence). CDR3 loop: CASSISAGNTGELFF. The CDR3 nucleotides read TGTGCCAGTAGTATATCAGCGGGAAACACCGGGGAGCTGTTTTTT.

A few counts support this clone. The gene calls are TRBV6-5 and TRBJ2-2, with 9 nucleotides matching TRBD2. The V and J ends lost 2 bases and 4 bases, in that order; junction bases with no gene match: 5. The CDR3 has 16 amino acids. Per the germline V gene, CDR1 is MNHEY and CDR2 is SVGAGI. DNA of the CDR3: TGTGCCAGCAGTTACCACCGGACTAGCGCCACCGGGGAGCTGTTTTTT. It translates to CASSYHRTSATGELFF.

In its sample, this clone was seen a few times. The chain recombines TRBV15 with TRBJ2-7, with 7 positions matching TRBD2. Losses at the gene ends were 5 bases for V and 5 bases for J; bases not matched to a gene: 18. The V gene's germline CDR1 is LNHNV and CDR2 YYDKDF (reference sequence). This CDR3 is built from 17 residues. CDR3 loop: CATSPISAFGRINEQYF. The CDR3 nucleotides read TGTGCCACCAGCCCCATCTCAGCCTTCGGGAGGATCAACGAGCAGTACTTC.

The CDR3 bases are TGTGCCAGCAGCGTAGAACTAGGGAGGGGCTACACCTTC. This gives the protein CASSVELGRGYTF. This chain links TRBV9 with TRBJ1-2; unclear D gene. The germline V gene has CDR1 SGDLS and CDR2 YYNGEE. The CDR3 spans 13 residues. Trimming removed 0 bases at V and 8 bases at J, with 11 bases between. Full variable domain (rest looked up from reference TRBV9 and TRBJ1-2): DSGVTQTPKHLITATGQRVTLRCSPRSGDLSVYWYQQSLDQGLQFLIQYYNGEERAKGNILERFSAQQFPDLHSELNLSSLELGDSALYFCASSVELGRGYTFGSGTRLTVV.

The chain employs TRBV5-1 and TRBJ1-2; D possibly corresponds to TRBD1 (5 bases). The CDR3 totals 13 residues. Germline CDR1 and CDR2: SGHRS and YFSETQ. The V end was cut by 8 bases, the J end by 2 bases, with 13 bases between. CDR3 nucleotide sequence: TGCGCCAGGCCTGGGGGGGTCAACTATGGCTACACCTTC. It translates to CARPGGVNYGYTF.

The V and J genes are TRBV3-1 (or the pseudogene TRBV3-2) and TRBJ2-1; possible D gene TRBD1, 5 bases. Germline V CDR1 and CDR2: LGHDT, YNNKEL (reference sequence). This CDR3 spans 13 amino acids. Between the trimmed V and J ends, which lost 3 bases and 8 bases, there was a span of 11 bases. The CDR3 loop reads CASSQNKGYEQFF. In DNA, the CDR3 is TGTGCCAGCAGCCAGAATAAGGGGTATGAGCAGTTCTTC.

The V gene is TRBV24-1, the J gene TRBJ2-2, with a tentative D call TRBD2 (6 bases). In germline, CDR1 is KGHDR, CDR2 SFDVKD. The CDR3 totals 16 residues. Trimming took 1 base from V and 2 from J, leaving 10 bases between them. The CDR3 nucleotides read TGTGCCACCAGTGATTTTACGGGACTTAACACCGGGGAGCTGTTTTTT. This sequence encodes CATSDFTGLNTGELFF.

The rearrangement uses TRBV5-6 and TRBJ1-5; D uncertain. The CDR3 has 13 residues. Germline V gene sequence: CDR1 SGHDT, CDR2 YYEEEE. The V gene lost 0 bases and the J gene lost 6 bases, with 7 bases spanning the gap. The CDR3 DNA follows: TGTGCCAGCAGCTTGGTTCCCGGTCAGCCCCAGCATTTT. It translates to CASSLVPGQPQHF.

The chain joins TRBV4-1 to TRBJ1-4; 10 bases align to TRBD1. In germline, CDR1 is MGHRA, CDR2 YSYEKL. V was clipped by 6 bases and J by 8 bases; unmatched bases: 9. The CDR3 covers 15 residues. DNA of the CDR3: TGCGCCAGCAGTTTCACAGGGACAGGGGAAGAAAAACTGTTTTTT. Translated, it gives CASSFTGTGEEKLFF.

The genes are TRBV3-1 (or the pseudogene TRBV3-2) and TRBJ2-5; TRBD1 matches at 7 bases. Germline V gene lookup returns CDR1 LGHDT and CDR2 YNNKEL (reference sequence). Germline trimming cut 1 base from V and 2 bases from J; bases unmatched to any gene: 7. CDR3 length equals 16 residues. In DNA, the CDR3 is TGTGCCAGCAGCCAAGGTCCGGGCAGGGGGCAAGAGACCCAGTACTTC. It yields the protein CASSQGPGRGQETQYF.

The V and J genes are TRBV23-1 and TRBJ2-7; tentative D call: TRBD1 (5 bases). TRBV23-1 is annotated as an ORF whose role is uncertain. CDR3 size: 16 residues. V lost 5 bases, J lost 1 base, and 18 bases lay in between. This CDR3 is CASSATPGLESYEQYF. CDR3 sequence (DNA): TGCGCCAGCAGTGCTACCCCAGGGTTAGAATCCTACGAGCAGTACTTC.

The V gene is TRBV5-6, the J gene TRBJ1-4; 9 bases map to TRBD1. CDR3 length: 14 residues. The junction had 4 bases not matched to a gene; V was cut back by 2 bases and J by 8 bases. Germline CDR1 is SGHDT and CDR2 is YYEEEE. CDR3 nucleotides: TGTGCCAGCAGCTTTGGGACAGGGAAAGAAAAACTGTTTTTT. Translating it yields CASSFGTGKEKLFF.

The V and J genes are TRBV6-5 and TRBJ2-7; D possibly corresponds to TRBD2 (5 bases). This CDR3 has 14 amino acids. Trimming left V 6 bases short and J 6 bases short, with 18 bases between. CDR1 MNHEY and CDR2 SVGAGI come from the germline V gene. For the CDR3, the DNA is TGTGCCAGCAGCCCCGAGGTCCCAGGAGGCGAGCAGTACTTC. Translating it yields CASSPEVPGGEQYF.

The chain employs TRBV27 and TRBJ2-7; 12 bases match TRBD2. The CDR3 is 17 amino acids. V lost 3 bases, J lost 7 bases, and 13 bases stayed unmatched. Germline lookup yields CDR1 MNHEY and CDR2 SMNVEV (reference sequence). CDR3 amino acids: CASSFGLGASGREEQYF. CDR3 bases: TGTGCCAGCAGTTTCGGCTTGGGGGCTAGCGGGAGGGAAGAGCAGTACTTC.

The sample holds one count of this clone. This rearrangement joins TRBV12-3 or TRBV12-4 to TRBJ1-1; 9 nucleotides line up with TRBD1. This CDR3 comprises 13 residues. V was clipped by 10 bases and J by 3 bases; unmatched bases: 6. The CDR3 nucleotides are TGTGCCACCCGGACAGGGGAGTACACTGAAGCTTTCTTT. Translated: CATRTGEYTEAFF.

This clone was counted between two and nine times. The J gene is TRBJ1-2, the V gene TRBV5-6, with D possibly being TRBD1 (5 bases). CDR1 is SGHDT and CDR2 is YYEEEE in the germline V gene. This CDR3 contains 16 residues. Trimming took off 2 bases at V and 5 bases at J, with 19 bases between the two ends. The chain's CDR3 is CASSFGVGPPAYGYTF. DNA of the CDR3: TGTGCCAGCAGCTTCGGCGTGGGGCCCCCGGCATATGGCTACACCTTC.

This chain connects TRBV5-1 to TRBJ2-3; 8 nucleotides match TRBD2. The CDR3 extends over 16 amino acids. V lost 3 bases, J lost 5 bases, and 11 bases stayed unmatched. From germline, CDR1 is SGHRS and CDR2 YFSETQ. The CDR3 bases are TGCGCCAGCAGCTCGCTCTCCGGGGGGGCCGTAGATACGCAGTATTTT. Residues: CASSSLSGGAVDTQYF.

This sequence joins TRBV2 and TRBJ1-1; D might be TRBD1 (6 bases). The CDR3 extends over 14 amino acids. Between the trimmed V and J ends, which lost 7 bases and 3 bases, there was a span of 15 bases. Germline assignment: CDR1 SNHLY and CDR2 FYNNEI. CDR3 in amino acids: CASNQQGGYTEAFF. CDR3 in DNA: TGTGCCAGCAATCAACAGGGTGGGTACACTGAAGCTTTCTTT.

This rearrangement joins TRBV5-4 to TRBJ2-5; TRBD2 is a possible D gene (6 bases). Deletions cut 1 base from V and 13 bases from J, with 14 bases between. CDR3 length equals 12 residues. Germline V gene sequence: CDR1 SGHNT, CDR2 YYREEE (reference sequence). DNA for the CDR3: TGTGCCAGCAGCTTGCGTTCGGGGGTCCCGTACTTC. This gives the protein CASSLRSGVPYF.

This clone was seen more than once but under ten times. The rearrangement uses TRBV18 and TRBJ1-5; the match to TRBD1 covers 8 bases. The J segment lost 5 bases and the V segment lost 2 bases, leaving 2 bases of the junction unmatched. Germline V gives CDR1 KGHSH, CDR2 LQKENI. CDR3 size: 14 residues. The CDR3, as DNA: TGTGCCAGCTCACCAAAGACAGGGGATCAGCCCCAGCATTTT. This translates into CASSPKTGDQPQHF.

This clone was observed once. V gene TRBV19 combines with J gene TRBJ1-5; possible D gene TRBD1, 5 bases. The CDR3 extends over 15 amino acids. Germline CDR1 and CDR2: LNHDA and SQIVND (reference sequence). The V and J ends lost 7 bases and 4 bases respectively, with 17 bases between them. The CDR3 protein is CASTDIWEGNQPQHF. CDR3 nucleotides: TGTGCCAGTACGGACATCTGGGAGGGAAATCAGCCCCAGCATTTT.

V is TRBV6-5 and J is TRBJ1-1, with D tentatively TRBD1 (5 bases). V was cut by 0 bases and J by 10 bases, with 15 bases left in between. The CDR3 loop spans 14 amino acids. Germline CDR1 is MNHEY and CDR2 is SVGAGI. DNA for the CDR3: TGTGCCAGCAGTTACTCCCGGGGGTCCAAAGGAGCTTTCTTT. It codes for CASSYSRGSKGAFF.

The V gene is TRBV7-9, the J gene TRBJ2-7, with D perhaps TRBD1 (6 bases). With 5 bases removed from V and 3 bases from J, the gap between germline ends came to 14 bases. The CDR3 covers 14 residues. The germline V gene encodes CDR1 SEHNR and CDR2 FQNEAQ (reference sequence). CDR3 amino acids: CASSDGTRGYEQYF. DNA for the CDR3: TGTGCCAGCAGCGACGGGACACGGGGCTACGAGCAGTACTTC.

The chain uses TRBV7-8 and TRBJ2-3, with 12 bases fitting TRBD2. This CDR3 is built from 17 residues. V lost 3 bases to trimming and J lost 0 bases; unmatched junction nucleotides: 4. Germline lookup yields CDR1 SGHVS and CDR2 FQNEAQ. CDR3 residues: CASSFGLAGLSTDTQYF. The CDR3 coding sequence is TGTGCCAGCAGCTTCGGACTAGCGGGGCTGAGCACAGATACGCAGTATTTT.